The TCR beta chain under discussion was sequenced for a study of blood T cell repertoires in COVID-19. Ages ranged from roughly 18 to 100 years, with residence in around 24 US areas. The CDR3 extends over 18 amino acids. V was cut by 2 bases and J by 4 bases, with 20 bases left in between. Germline lookup yields CDR1 LGHDT and CDR2 YNNKEL (reference sequence). Produced via immunoSEQ multiplex PCR; TCRdb's table is partial and in-frame only. Here the sample spans a few hundred thousand clones, 91% being singletons. The receptor comes from a woman aged 40 to 55 who had been exposed to COVID-19. The sequencing sample was made of PBMCs or T cells enriched from blood (not recorded which). The V gene is TRBV3-1 (or the pseudogene TRBV3-2), the J gene TRBJ1-4; weak D call: TRBD1 (5 bases). The DNA for the CDR3 is TGTGCCAGCAGCCAACGGCAGGGTCTGAGCTGGGGTAATGAAAAACTGTTTTTT. This sequence encodes CASSQRQGLSWGNEKLFF.